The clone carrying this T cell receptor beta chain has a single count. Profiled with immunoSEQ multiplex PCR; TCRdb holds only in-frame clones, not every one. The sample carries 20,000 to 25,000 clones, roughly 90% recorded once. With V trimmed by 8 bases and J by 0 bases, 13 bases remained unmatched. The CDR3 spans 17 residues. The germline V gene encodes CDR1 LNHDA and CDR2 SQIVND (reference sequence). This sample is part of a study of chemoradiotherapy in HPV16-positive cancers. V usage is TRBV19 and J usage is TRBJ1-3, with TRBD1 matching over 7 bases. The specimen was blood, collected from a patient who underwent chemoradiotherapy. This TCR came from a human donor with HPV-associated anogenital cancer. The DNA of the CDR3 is TGTGCCAGTTCGGCCCCCGGACAGGCCAACTCTGGAAACACCATATATTTT. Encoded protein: CASSAPGQANSGNTIYF. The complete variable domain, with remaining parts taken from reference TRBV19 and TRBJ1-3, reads DGGITQSPKYLFRKEGQNVTLSCEQNLNHDAMYWYRQDPGQGLRLIYYSQIVNDFQKGDIAEGYSVSREKKESFPLTVTSAQKNPTAFYLCASSAPGQANSGNTIYFGEGSWLTVV.